The T cell receptor (beta chain) under discussion was sequenced for a study of T cell changes during pregnancy in multiple sclerosis. Assay used: immunoSEQ multiplex PCR; TCRdb lists only in-frame clones, some missing. The table has under 110,000 clones, around 92% seen once. Trimming took 4 bases from V and 8 from J, leaving 14 bases between them. Germline lookup yields CDR1 KGHSH and CDR2 LQKENI. This CDR3 region has 14 residues. The TCR comes from a female donor with multiple sclerosis, enrolled in a pregnancy study. The sample consisted of peripheral blood, taken after pregnancy. The chain uses TRBV18 and TRBJ1-4, with D perhaps matching TRBD1 (6 bases). The CDR3 sequence is CASSLDQGKEKLFF. CDR3 DNA: TGTGCCAGCTCACTCGATCAGGGGAAAGAAAAACTGTTTTTT.